These 27 T cell receptor beta chains originate from one sample sequenced in a study of cytomegalovirus exposure and HLA in healthy donors (dated by TCRdb to 2015 to 2018). Libraries were constructed by the immunoSEQ multiplex PCR assay. This immuneACCESS table, as held by TCRdb, lists in-frame sequences with V and J called but not all clones. Of the missing ones, under half trace to an unresolved V gene in checked studies; the others have no known cause. The sample has more than 110,000 clones on record, 80% to 90% of them singletons. More than 1.4% of the sample lies in the top ten. Sample: PBMCs. All receptors come from a young woman in good health and CMV-seronegative.

The genes are TRBV11-3 and TRBJ1-3; 10 bases are a match to TRBD1. The CDR3 is 19 amino acids. V was clipped by 5 bases and J by 0 bases; unmatched bases: 13. Germline V gives CDR1 SGHNT, CDR2 YENEEA. As DNA, the CDR3 is TGTGCCAGCAGCCCCGGACAGGGGGGACCTAATAGCTCTGGAAACACCATATATTTT. This codes for CASSPGQGGPNSSGNTIYF.

The chain joins TRBV6-1 to TRBJ2-1; the D gene is possibly TRBD2 (6 bases). The CDR3 totals 15 residues. Deletions cut 2 bases from V and 2 bases from J, with 10 bases between. The germline V gene has CDR1 MNHNS and CDR2 SASEGT. The DNA of the CDR3 is TGTGCCAGCAGTGAACAGGGAGGAACCTACAATGAGCAGTTCTTC. Protein: CASSEQGGTYNEQFF.

The rearrangement links TRBV10-3 to TRBJ2-1; 11 bases line up with TRBD2. Losses at the gene ends were 8 bases for V and 5 bases for J; bases not matched to a gene: 11. The length of the CDR3 is 16 residues. CDR1 is ENHRY and CDR2 is SYGVKD in the germline V gene. The CDR3 DNA follows: TGTGCCATCGAGGGTAGCGGGGGGGCCCGGGACAATGAGCAGTTCTTC. Its translation is CAIEGSGGARDNEQFF.

This chain uses TRBV29-1 with TRBJ1-3; D is ambiguous. The CDR3 extends over 13 amino acids. Trimming left V 6 bases short and J 4 bases short, with 13 bases between. CDR1 and CDR2 (germline): SQVTM, ANQGSEA. This CDR3 is CSVPSYNGNTIYF. The CDR3 coding sequence is TGCAGCGTCCCCTCATACAACGGAAACACCATATATTTT. The variable domain in full, with the rest retrieved from reference TRBV29-1 and TRBJ1-3, is SAVISQKPSRDICQRGTSLTIQCQVDSQVTMMFWYRQQPGQSLTLIATANQGSEATYESGFVIDKFPISRPNLTFSTLTVSNMSPEDSSIYLCSVPSYNGNTIYFGEGSWLTVV.

The chain is built from TRBV2 and TRBJ1-1, with a tentative D call TRBD1 (5 bases). The germline V gene has CDR1 SNHLY and CDR2 FYNNEI. The V end was cut by 6 bases, the J end by 3 bases, with 8 bases between. This CDR3 spans 12 amino acids. The CDR3 is CASRPGYTEAFF. In DNA form, the CDR3 reads TGTGCCAGCAGGCCAGGGTACACTGAAGCTTTCTTT.

The genes are TRBV27 and TRBJ1-3; 10 bases map to TRBD1. The CDR3 sequence is 15 residues long. Germline CDR1 is MNHEY and CDR2 is SMNVEV (reference sequence). Losses at the gene ends were 4 bases for V and 9 bases for J; bases not matched to a gene: 9. The CDR3 protein is CASSSTGGDRGTIYF. DNA for the CDR3: TGTGCCAGCAGTTCGACAGGGGGCGATAGGGGCACCATATATTTT.

The chain couples TRBV15 to TRBJ2-1; no clear D gene. The CDR3 consists of 16 residues. The ends were cut back, 6 bases at V and 5 bases at J, with 20 bases in the middle. CDR1 is LNHNV, CDR2 YYDKDF, per germline (reference sequence). The CDR3 sequence: CATRHLETSIDNEQFF. The CDR3 DNA is TGTGCCACCAGGCACTTGGAGACCTCGATTGACAATGAGCAGTTCTTC.

The J gene is TRBJ1-5, the V gene TRBV28, with a possible D match to TRBD1 (6 bases). V lost 6 bases, J lost 7 bases, and 16 bases lay in between. Germline lookup yields CDR1 MDHEN and CDR2 SYDVKM. CDR3 length: 14 amino acids. The CDR3 DNA follows: TGTGCCAGCAGGAATACCGGGGGGGGCCAGCCCCAGCATTTT. It codes for CASRNTGGGQPQHF.

This chain joins TRBV7-3 and TRBJ1-5; 8 bases are shared with TRBD1. CDR1 is SGHTA, CDR2 FQGTGA, per germline. The CDR3 has 15 amino acids. V was pared by 8 bases and J by 3 bases, with 9 bases of the junction left unmatched. Written as DNA, the CDR3 is TGTGCCAGCCCCCCCCCGGGACAGGACAATCAGCCCCAGCATTTT. It codes for CASPPPGQDNQPQHF.

The chain carries TRBV19 and TRBJ2-5, with 8 bases identical to TRBD2. The CDR3 length is 15 residues. Trimming at V came to 4 bases and at J to 1 base, leaving 5 bases not matched to a gene. Germline V gives CDR1 LNHDA, CDR2 SQIVND (reference sequence). CDR3 in DNA: TGTGCCAGTAGTAGAAGCGGGGGACTCCAAGAGACCCAGTACTTC. Amino acid sequence: CASSRSGGLQETQYF.

This clone came up once. J is TRBJ1-1 and V is TRBV25-1; D is unclear. Germline CDR1 is MGHDK and CDR2 is SYGVNS. The CDR3 has 14 amino acids. With 1 base removed from V and 3 bases from J, the gap between germline ends came to 9 bases. CDR3 nucleotide sequence: TGTGCCAGCAGTGAATCCCCAGGCTACACTGAAGCTTTCTTT. It translates to CASSESPGYTEAFF.

V is TRBV5-1 and J is TRBJ1-2; tentative D call: TRBD1 (5 bases). CDR3 length equals 14 residues. Trimming stripped 0 bases from V and 6 bases from J, with 12 bases between. The germline gives CDR1 SGHRS, CDR2 YFSETQ. CDR3 residues: CASSLVSGGDGYTF. CDR3 DNA sequence: TGCGCCAGCAGCTTGGTTTCGGGGGGGGATGGCTACACCTTC.

CDR3: CASSGSEQFF. CDR3 sequence (DNA): TGTGCCAGCAGCGGGAGTGAGCAGTTCTTC. V and J are TRBV9 and TRBJ2-1; D unclear. The CDR3 is 10 residues long. The V and J ends lost 3 bases and 9 bases respectively, with 4 bases between them. In germline, CDR1 is SGDLS, CDR2 YYNGEE.

The chain carries TRBV27 and TRBJ1-5, with 7 bases fitting TRBD1. V was clipped by 2 bases and J by 6 bases; unmatched bases: 4. In germline, CDR1 is MNHEY, CDR2 SMNVEV (reference sequence). CDR3 length equals 14 residues. As DNA, the CDR3 is TGTGCCAGCAGTTTAACAGGGGAGAGTCAGCCCCAGCATTTT. This gives the protein CASSLTGESQPQHF.

The V and J genes are TRBV10-3 and TRBJ2-3; 9 nucleotides align to TRBD2. Germline V gene sequence: CDR1 ENHRY, CDR2 SYGVKD. V gave up 7 bases and J gave up 14 bases; unmatched junction bases: 22. This CDR3 contains 16 residues. This CDR3 reads CAITRRGGRFRWARYF. CDR3 coding DNA: TGTGCCATCACAAGGCGGGGGGGCCGTTTTCGTTGGGCAAGGTATTTT.

The chain combines TRBV5-1 with TRBJ2-5, with 7 bases identical to TRBD2. Germline CDR1 is SGHRS and CDR2 is YFSETQ. The V gene end was trimmed by 1 base and the J gene end by 0 bases; junction bases not matched to a gene: 0. The CDR3 loop spans 14 amino acids. CDR3 in DNA: TGCGCCAGCAGCTTGAGCGGGAACCAAGAGACCCAGTACTTC. It is translated as CASSLSGNQETQYF.

This clone showed up just once. The chain has TRBV11-3 and TRBJ1-1, with D hard to call. The CDR3 runs 16 residues. The germline V gene has CDR1 SGHNT and CDR2 YENEEA. V was trimmed by 4 bases and J by 3 bases, leaving 18 bases between them. The CDR3 coding sequence is TGTGCCAGCAGCTCACCCCCACAGTGGAGGGACACTGAAGCTTTCTTT. Its translation: CASSSPPQWRDTEAFF.

The V and J genes are TRBV7-2 and TRBJ2-5; TRBD2 matches at 8 bases. The junction had 8 bases not matched to a gene; V was cut back by 6 bases and J by 2 bases. Germline V lookup: CDR1 SGHTA, CDR2 FQGNSA. The CDR3 sequence is 15 residues long. CDR3 sequence (DNA): TGTGCCAGCAGGTTATCTAGCGGGCAGCAAGAGACCCAGTACTTC. Translation gives CASRLSSGQQETQYF.

V and J are TRBV4-3 and TRBJ1-4, with D unclear. Trimming cost V 0 bases and J 8 bases, with 7 bases left between them. Germline values: CDR1 LGHNA, CDR2 YSLEER. The CDR3 extends over 13 amino acids. The chain's CDR3 is CASSQDLGEKLFF. As DNA, the CDR3 is TGCGCCAGCAGCCAAGATCTCGGGGAAAAACTGTTTTTT.

A few counts support this clone. The chain couples TRBV18 to TRBJ1-2; possible D gene TRBD1, 5 bases. The CDR3 runs to 14 residues. V shed 1 base and J shed 8 bases, with 14 bases lying between them. Germline V gene sequence: CDR1 KGHSH, CDR2 LQKENI. The DNA of the CDR3 is TGTGCCAGCTCACCACTGGCCCAGGGCAGAGGCTACACCTTC. Its protein product is CASSPLAQGRGYTF.

Here the CDR3 DNA reads TGTGCCAGCAGGTCGGACAGGGGGCCGAGGACTGAAGCTTTCTTT. This translates into CASRSDRGPRTEAFF. The chain has TRBV25-1 and TRBJ1-1, with 11 nucleotides matching TRBD1. The CDR3 totals 15 residues. Per the germline V gene, CDR1 is MGHDK and CDR2 is SYGVNS. V was clipped by 6 bases and J by 5 bases; unmatched bases: 8.

The V and J genes are TRBV18 and TRBJ2-2; 7 bases are shared with TRBD1. The CDR3 loop spans 15 amino acids. J lost 7 bases, V lost 3 bases, and 8 bases had no gene match. In germline, CDR1 is KGHSH, CDR2 LQKENI. The CDR3 DNA reads as TGTGCCAGCTCACCCATACAGGGGTACGGCGGGGAGCTGTTTTTT. Protein sequence: CASSPIQGYGGELFF.

The chain is built from TRBV7-9 and TRBJ1-4; 9 nucleotides align to TRBD1. Per germline, CDR1 SEHNR and CDR2 FQNEAQ (reference sequence). This CDR3 is 16 amino acids long. J lost 8 bases, V lost 4 bases, and 11 bases had no gene match. The CDR3 here is CASSSSRDRALEKLFF. In DNA form, the CDR3 reads TGTGCCAGCAGCTCGTCCCGGGACAGGGCGCTCGAAAAACTGTTTTTT.

The V call is TRBV10-1, the J call TRBJ1-1, with TRBD1 identical over 9 bases. This CDR3 comprises 15 residues. Looked up from germline, CDR1 is WNHNN and CDR2 is SYGVQD (reference sequence). V shed 5 bases, J shed 2 bases, and the junction held 6 bases outside the gene matches. In DNA form, the CDR3 reads TGCGCCAGCAGTCCGGGACAGGGTTTTAACACTGAAGCTTTCTTT. This codes for CASSPGQGFNTEAFF.

The chain carries TRBV5-1 and TRBJ2-2; D might be TRBD2 (7 bases). Trimming left V 0 bases short and J 5 bases short, with 11 bases between. The CDR3 covers 15 residues. Looked up from germline, CDR1 is SGHRS and CDR2 is YFSETQ. This CDR3 is CASSLEGGVTGELFF. The CDR3 coding sequence is TGCGCCAGCAGCTTGGAAGGGGGGGTGACCGGGGAGCTGTTTTTT.

CDR3 protein: CASSDRTAPSETQYF. The CDR3 DNA reads TGTGCCAGTAGTGACCGGACAGCCCCCTCGGAGACCCAGTACTTC. The V and J genes are TRBV19 and TRBJ2-5; D is perhaps TRBD1 (6 bases). V lost 5 bases to trimming and J lost 5 bases, with 18 bases between them. This CDR3 region has 15 residues. Germline V gene sequence: CDR1 LNHDA, CDR2 SQIVND (reference sequence).

The genes are TRBV7-9 and TRBJ1-1; D is undetermined. Germline loops: CDR1 SEHNR, CDR2 FQNEAQ (reference sequence). CDR3 length: 14 residues. The V end was cut by 3 bases, the J end by 3 bases, with 11 bases between. The CDR3 loop reads CASSLIGGDTEAFF. CDR3 nucleotide sequence: TGTGCCAGCAGCTTGATTGGCGGGGACACTGAAGCTTTCTTT.